The clone carrying this T cell receptor (beta chain) was observed a handful of times. The antigen remains unidentified. The CDR3 sequence is 21 residues long. The V gene lost 4 bases and the J gene lost 8 bases, with 38 bases spanning the gap. This record belongs to a study of T-cell memory formation after mild COVID-19. The study's findings and limits: Contracting clones from day 15 to 85 showed balanced CD4/CD8; later expanders favored CD4+. Pre-infection memory carried some responding clones, suggesting that cross-reactive memory joined. Researchers could not confirm that second-wave clones peaking on day 37 targeted SARS-CoV-2.

TCRalpha and TCRbeta libraries used 5'RACE with constant-segment primers and UMIs. TCRdb called the 5' RACE reads again in MiXCR, with one record for every CDR3 protein. Here the sample spans 35,000 to 45,000 distinct CDR3 sequences, roughly 7.2% being singletons. The sequence derives from a man aged 18 to 29 who had mild COVID-19 (a few samples of this study predate the infection). Cell type and time point are not known. Sequenced: PBMCs or a T cell subset sorted from them (not recorded which). V and J are TRBV12-3 or TRBV12-4 and TRBJ1-1; weak D call: TRBD1 (5 bases). The CDR3: CASSSPRRPTPTVPDRGEAFF. The DNA for the CDR3 is TGTGCCAGCAGTTCCCCACGACGACCTACACCTACTGTTCCAGACCGGGGCGAAGCTTTCTTT.